This TCR beta chain was obtained from a study of graft-versus-host responses after intestinal transplantation. Findings and caveats of the study: Levels of circulating GvH clones at their peak were associated with early post-transplant HvG declines. In recipient marrow, GvH clones were found, and some appeared first in ileum or blood. Subjects displaying graft-donor T cell macrochimerism possessed elevated graft-versus-host to host-versus-graft clonal ratios inside allografts.

Libraries were prepared by immunoSEQ multiplex PCR; TCRdb keeps only in-frame clonotypes and omits some of them. The repertoire holds fewer than 85,000 clones, with about 87% as singletons. Remarks on this clone: Its specificity is unknown.

Germline CDR1 reads GTSNPN; CDR2 reads SVGIG (reference sequence). The ends lost 7 bases at V and 2 bases at J; junction bases unmatched: 2. The CDR3 sequence is 12 residues long. This TCR was recovered from a human donor who was the organ donor for an intestinal transplant. Sequenced material: unstimulated CD4+ T cells sorted from spleen or lymph node cells, taken before transplant. The rearrangement joins TRBV30 to TRBJ2-3, with TRBD1 identical over 8 bases. The CDR3 DNA follows: TGTGCCTTGGACAGGGCCACAGATACGCAGTATTTT. This gives the protein CALDRATDTQYF.